A single T cell receptor beta chain is shown here with its context. Assay: immunoSEQ multiplex PCR; the TCRdb copy retains only in-frame clones and omits some. The sample has around 500,000 clones; 70% to 80% are singletons. This entry belongs to a study of shared clonotypes between healthy human individuals. Study details: With ages of 18 to 49, the donors were two women and a few men.

Every donor, a Caucasian adult, lived in Nashville, Tennessee. CDR3 length equals 15 residues. V trimming: 0 bases; J trimming: 3 bases; junction bases outside the gene matches: 5. The V gene's germline CDR1 is LGHNA and CDR2 YNFKEQ. The sample consisted of PBMCs. The chain combines TRBV4-2 with TRBJ2-7, with TRBD1 matching 7 bases. The receptor was isolated from a woman aged 40 to 50 in good health. Some clones in this sample may be carry-over from other donors' samples. The CDR3: CASSQEVTGNYEQYF. The CDR3 DNA reads as TGTGCCAGCAGCCAAGAGGTGACAGGGAACTACGAGCAGTACTTC.